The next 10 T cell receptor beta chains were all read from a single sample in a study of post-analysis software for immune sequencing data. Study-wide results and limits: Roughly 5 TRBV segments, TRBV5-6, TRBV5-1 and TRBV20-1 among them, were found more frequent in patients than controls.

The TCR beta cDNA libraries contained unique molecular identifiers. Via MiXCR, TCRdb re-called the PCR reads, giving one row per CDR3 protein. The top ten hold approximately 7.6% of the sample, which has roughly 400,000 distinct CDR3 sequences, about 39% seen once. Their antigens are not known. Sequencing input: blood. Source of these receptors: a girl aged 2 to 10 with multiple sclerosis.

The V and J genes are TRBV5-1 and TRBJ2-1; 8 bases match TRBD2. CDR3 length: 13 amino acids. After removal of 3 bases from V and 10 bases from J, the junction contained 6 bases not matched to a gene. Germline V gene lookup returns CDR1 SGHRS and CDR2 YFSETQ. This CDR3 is CASSSLAGQEQFF. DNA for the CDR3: TGCGCCAGCAGCTCGTTAGCGGGGCAAGAGCAGTTCTTC.

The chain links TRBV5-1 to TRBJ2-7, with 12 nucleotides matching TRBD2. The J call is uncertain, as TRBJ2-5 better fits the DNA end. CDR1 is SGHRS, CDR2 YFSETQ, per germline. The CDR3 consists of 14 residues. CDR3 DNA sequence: TGCGCCAGCAGCCGACTAGCGGGAGTGGAGACCCAGTACTTC. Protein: CASSRLAGVETQYF.

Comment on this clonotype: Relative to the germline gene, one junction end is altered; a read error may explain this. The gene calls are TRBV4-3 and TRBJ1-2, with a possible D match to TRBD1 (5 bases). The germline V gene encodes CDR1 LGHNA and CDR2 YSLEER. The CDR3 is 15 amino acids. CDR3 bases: TGCGCCAGCAGCCAAGATTGGGGGGGTAACTATGGCTGCACCTTC. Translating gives CASSQDWGGNYGCTF.

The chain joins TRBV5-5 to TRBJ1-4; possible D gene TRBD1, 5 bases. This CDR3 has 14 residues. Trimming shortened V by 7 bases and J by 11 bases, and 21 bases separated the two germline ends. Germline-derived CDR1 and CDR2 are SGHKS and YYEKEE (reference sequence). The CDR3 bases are TGTGCCAGCTGGGGCGGCACCGTGGTTGGGAAACTGTTTTTT. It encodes CASWGGTVVGKLFF.

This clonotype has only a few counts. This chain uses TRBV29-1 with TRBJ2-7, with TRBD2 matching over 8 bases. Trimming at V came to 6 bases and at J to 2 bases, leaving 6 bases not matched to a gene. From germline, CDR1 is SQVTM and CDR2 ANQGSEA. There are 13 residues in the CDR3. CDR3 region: CSVAGAPAYEQYF. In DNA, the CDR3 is TGCAGCGTAGCGGGAGCGCCAGCCTACGAGCAGTACTTC.

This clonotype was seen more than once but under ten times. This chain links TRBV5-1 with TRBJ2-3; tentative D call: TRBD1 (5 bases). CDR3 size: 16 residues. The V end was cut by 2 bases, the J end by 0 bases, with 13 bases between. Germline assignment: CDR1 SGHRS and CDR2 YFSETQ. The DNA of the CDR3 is TGCGCCAGCAGCTTAGGGGCTCAAGCTAGCACAGATACGCAGTATTTT. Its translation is CASSLGAQASTDTQYF.

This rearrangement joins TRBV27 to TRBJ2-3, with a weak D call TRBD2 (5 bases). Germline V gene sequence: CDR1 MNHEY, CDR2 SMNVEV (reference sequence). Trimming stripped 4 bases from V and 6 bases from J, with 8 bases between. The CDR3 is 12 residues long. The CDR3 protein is CASSSPGDTQYF. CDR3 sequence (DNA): TGTGCCAGCAGTTCTCCGGGGGATACGCAGTATTTT.

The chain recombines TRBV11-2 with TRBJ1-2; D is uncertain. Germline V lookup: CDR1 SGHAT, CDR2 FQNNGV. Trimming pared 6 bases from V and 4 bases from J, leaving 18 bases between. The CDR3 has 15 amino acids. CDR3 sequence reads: CASSQTAGLSYGYTF. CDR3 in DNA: TGTGCCAGCAGTCAGACGGCGGGGTTGAGCTATGGCTACACCTTC.

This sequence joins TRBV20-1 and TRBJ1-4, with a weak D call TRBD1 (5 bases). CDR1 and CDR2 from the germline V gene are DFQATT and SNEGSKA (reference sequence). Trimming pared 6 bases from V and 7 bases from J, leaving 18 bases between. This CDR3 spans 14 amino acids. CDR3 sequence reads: CSAPADSGGEKLFF. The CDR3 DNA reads TGCAGTGCGCCGGCGGACTCGGGGGGTGAAAAACTGTTTTTT.

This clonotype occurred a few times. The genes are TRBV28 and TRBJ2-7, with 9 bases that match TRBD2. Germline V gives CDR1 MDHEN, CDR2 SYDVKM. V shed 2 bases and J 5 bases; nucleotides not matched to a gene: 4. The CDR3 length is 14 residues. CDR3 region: CASSLRGLAHEQYF. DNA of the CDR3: TGTGCCAGCAGTTTACGGGGACTAGCCCACGAGCAGTACTTC.